These 4 T cell receptor beta chains were all obtained from the same sample, sequenced in a study of blood T cell repertoires in COVID-19. Some clones are missing from TCRdb's copy, which holds only in-frame ones; the method was immunoSEQ multiplex PCR. This sample has 130,000 or so clones, with 80% to 90% found just once. The material sequenced was peripheral blood. Receptors were obtained from a woman between 45 and 60 years old with acute or convalescent COVID-19.

The V and J genes are TRBV10-1 and TRBJ2-1, with 9 nucleotides matching TRBD2. The J segment lost 8 bases and the V segment lost 4 bases, leaving 3 bases of the junction unmatched. Germline V lookup: CDR1 WNHNN, CDR2 SYGVQD (reference sequence). CDR3 length equals 13 residues. CDR3 in DNA: TGCGCCAGCAGTGGGGGACTAGCTTATGAGCAGTTCTTC. Its protein product is CASSGGLAYEQFF.

The V gene is TRBV4-1, the J gene TRBJ2-1; 10 bases fit TRBD1. The CDR3 extends over 16 amino acids. The germline V gene encodes CDR1 MGHRA and CDR2 YSYEKL. The V and J ends lost 2 bases and 4 bases, in that order; junction bases with no gene match: 5. CDR3 loop: CASSQKGQGEYNEQFF. The CDR3, as DNA: TGCGCCAGCAGCCAAAAAGGACAGGGGGAATACAATGAGCAGTTCTTC.

The chain has TRBV5-6 and TRBJ1-5; 8 bases line up with TRBD1. The junction had 7 bases not matched to a gene; V was cut back by 0 bases and J by 5 bases. Germline CDR1 is SGHDT and CDR2 is YYEEEE. The CDR3 extends over 16 amino acids. For the CDR3, the DNA is TGTGCCAGCAGCTTGGGTGGTCAGGGGGCCTATCAGCCCCAGCATTTT. Protein: CASSLGGQGAYQPQHF.

The chain employs TRBV9 and TRBJ2-7; tentatively, D is TRBD2 (5 bases). This CDR3 contains 15 residues. Trimming removed 0 bases at V and 1 base at J, with 11 bases between. From germline, CDR1 is SGDLS and CDR2 YYNGEE. The CDR3 DNA is TGTGCCAGCAGCGTAGCGGAGGTTAGTTCCTACGAGCAGTACTTC. It yields the protein CASSVAEVSSYEQYF. Variable domain in full (rest from reference TRBV9 and TRBJ2-7): DSGVTQTPKHLITATGQRVTLRCSPRSGDLSVYWYQQSLDQGLQFLIQYYNGEERAKGNILERFSAQQFPDLHSELNLSSLELGDSALYFCASSVAEVSSYEQYFGPGTRLTVT.